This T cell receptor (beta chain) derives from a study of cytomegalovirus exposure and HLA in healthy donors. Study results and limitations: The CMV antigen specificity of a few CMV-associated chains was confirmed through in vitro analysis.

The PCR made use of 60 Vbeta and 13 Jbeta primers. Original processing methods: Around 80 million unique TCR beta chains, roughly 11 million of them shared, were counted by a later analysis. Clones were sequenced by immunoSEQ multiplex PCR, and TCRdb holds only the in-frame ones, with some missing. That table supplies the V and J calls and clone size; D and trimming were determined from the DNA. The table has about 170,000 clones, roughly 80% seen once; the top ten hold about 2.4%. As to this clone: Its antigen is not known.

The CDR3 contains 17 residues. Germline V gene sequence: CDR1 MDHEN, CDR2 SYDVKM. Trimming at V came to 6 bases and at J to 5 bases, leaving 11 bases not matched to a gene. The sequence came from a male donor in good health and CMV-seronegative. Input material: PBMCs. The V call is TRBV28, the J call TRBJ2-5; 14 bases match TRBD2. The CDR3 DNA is TGTGCCAGCAGCCAATGGACTAGCGGGGGGCATGGGGAGACCCAGTACTTC. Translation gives CASSQWTSGGHGETQYF.